This T cell receptor (beta chain) came from a study of control samples from healthy donors and cancer patients. The protocol was immunoSEQ multiplex PCR, while the TCRdb copy is restricted to in-frame clones and leaves out a portion. Seen here are approximately 100,000 clones, about 83% observed once, and the top ten hold 2.1%. V shed 3 bases and J shed 6 bases, with 5 bases lying between them. The germline CDR1 and CDR2 sequences are MNHEY and SMNVEV (reference sequence). The length of the CDR3 is 12 residues. Material for sequencing was blood. This TCR came from a woman in her 40s in good health. The chain links TRBV27 to TRBJ2-2; D not certain. The CDR3 DNA reads as TGTGCCAGCAGTTTCTGGTCCGGGGAGCTGTTTTTT. Translation gives CASSFWSGELFF.